The 16 T cell receptor beta chains below come from one sample, sequenced in a study of blood T cell repertoires in COVID-19. Method: immunoSEQ multiplex PCR; TCRdb's copy keeps in-frame clones and lacks some. The top ten hold 6.5% to 9.5% of the sample, which has roughly 500,000 clones, approximately 90% seen once. Sequenced: PBMCs or T cells enriched from blood (not recorded which). These TCRs come from a woman aged 55-70 years who had recovered from COVID-19.

V and J are TRBV11-2 and TRBJ2-3; 7 nucleotides match TRBD2. The trim removed 7 bases at V and 2 bases at J, leaving 6 bases unmatched. The CDR3 contains 14 residues. Germline CDR1 and CDR2: SGHAT and FQNNGV. The CDR3 here is CASTPRGDTDTQYF. In DNA, the CDR3 is TGTGCCAGCACCCCCCGGGGGGACACAGATACGCAGTATTTT.

The J gene is TRBJ1-1, the V gene TRBV5-1; D perhaps matches TRBD1 (6 bases). V was trimmed by 4 bases and J by 0 bases, leaving 13 bases between them. The CDR3 runs to 15 residues. CDR1 SGHRS and CDR2 YFSETQ come from the germline V gene. CDR3 DNA sequence: TGCGCCAGCAGCCCCGGACAGTACATGAACACTGAAGCTTTCTTT. Protein product: CASSPGQYMNTEAFF.

This chain connects TRBV18 to TRBJ1-6, with D tentatively TRBD1 (5 bases). CDR1 is KGHSH, CDR2 LQKENI, per germline. V dropped 4 bases and J dropped 8 bases, with 18 bases sitting between them. The CDR3 has 16 residues. The CDR3 nucleotides are TGTGCCAGCTCACTTACCTCCGGAGGGGTGGATTCACCCCTCCACTTT. Translation: CASSLTSGGVDSPLHF.

V is TRBV12-3 or TRBV12-4 and J is TRBJ2-2; tentatively, D is TRBD1 (5 bases). The CDR3 contains 13 residues. Between the trimmed V and J ends, which lost 7 bases and 8 bases, there was a span of 14 bases. The chain's CDR3 is CASIVRVEGELFF. As DNA, the CDR3 is TGTGCCAGCATCGTCAGGGTCGAGGGGGAGCTGTTTTTT.

The chain couples TRBV2 to TRBJ2-2; D unclear. V lost 7 bases, J lost 4 bases, and 13 bases lay in between. The length of the CDR3 is 14 residues. CDR1 SNHLY and CDR2 FYNNEI come from the germline V gene. DNA of the CDR3: TGTGCCAGCAAGGCCAGGCCCCTCACCGGGGAGCTGTTTTTT. This codes for CASKARPLTGELFF.

The chain links TRBV7-6 to TRBJ2-5; maybe TRBD1 (6 bases). Looked up from germline, CDR1 is SGHVS and CDR2 is FNYEAQ. The CDR3 has 16 amino acids. V lost 5 bases and J 6 bases, leaving 22 bases between the germline ends. The CDR3 protein is CASSRPPTGSRKTQYF. CDR3 coding DNA: TGTGCCAGCAGCCGACCGCCCACAGGGAGTAGGAAGACCCAGTACTTC.

This clone was seen a handful of times. The rearrangement links TRBV9 to TRBJ1-6; D is perhaps TRBD1 (5 bases). Per the germline V gene, CDR1 is SGDLS and CDR2 is YYNGEE. There are 15 residues in the CDR3. V lost 0 bases, J lost 9 bases, and 13 bases lay in between. The CDR3 sequence: CASSVGSGGISPLHF. The CDR3 region has the DNA TGTGCCAGCAGCGTAGGGTCGGGGGGGATTTCACCCCTCCACTTT.

This rearrangement joins TRBV24-1 to TRBJ1-1; D may be TRBD1 (5 bases). With 6 bases removed from V and 3 bases from J, the gap between germline ends came to 10 bases. Germline lookup yields CDR1 KGHDR and CDR2 SFDVKD. The CDR3 sequence is 13 residues long. Here the CDR3 reads CATSRGGDTEAFF. In DNA form, the CDR3 reads TGTGCCACCAGTCGAGGAGGGGACACTGAAGCTTTCTTT.

The V gene is TRBV2, the J gene TRBJ1-1, with a possible D match to TRBD1 (5 bases). The germline V and J ends were trimmed by 7 bases and 4 bases, with 19 bases remaining between them. The CDR3 consists of 15 residues. Per the germline V gene, CDR1 is SNHLY and CDR2 is FYNNEI. The CDR3 here is CASTPSGTIGTEAFF. DNA for the CDR3: TGTGCCAGCACCCCGAGTGGGACTATTGGCACTGAAGCTTTCTTT.

The CDR3: CASRGSSSYEQYF. DNA of the CDR3: TGTGCCAGTCGGGGGTCTAGCTCCTACGAGCAGTACTTC. The chain is built from TRBV19 and TRBJ2-7; D possibly corresponds to TRBD2 (6 bases). With 8 bases removed from V and 0 bases from J, the gap between germline ends came to 11 bases. Looked up from germline, CDR1 is LNHDA and CDR2 is SQIVND (reference sequence). The CDR3 sequence is 13 residues long.

The chain employs TRBV7-2 and TRBJ2-2; D ambiguous. The CDR3 loop spans 16 amino acids. Trimming shortened V by 2 bases and J by 3 bases, and 13 bases separated the two germline ends. CDR1 SGHTA and CDR2 FQGNSA come from the germline V gene. For the CDR3, the DNA is TGTGCCAGCAGCTTATGGGCAGGATCGGACACCGGGGAGCTGTTTTTT. Translated, it gives CASSLWAGSDTGELFF.

For this clone: Other DNA variants within this sample encode the same CDR3. This sequence joins TRBV24-1 and TRBJ1-5, with 9 nucleotides matching TRBD1. After removal of 4 bases from V and 4 bases from J, the junction contained 4 bases not matched to a gene. From germline, CDR1 is KGHDR and CDR2 SFDVKD. The CDR3 runs 15 residues. The CDR3 is CATSEAGTGNQPQHF. For the CDR3, the DNA is TGTGCCACCAGTGAAGCCGGGACAGGGAATCAGCCCCAGCATTTT.

The V call is TRBV7-9, the J call TRBJ2-3; tentatively, D is TRBD2 (5 bases). CDR3 length: 15 residues. Trimming took 4 bases from V and 1 from J, leaving 12 bases between them. Germline V gene sequence: CDR1 SEHNR, CDR2 FQNEAQ (reference sequence). CDR3: CASSSASGGTDTQYF. In DNA form, the CDR3 reads TGTGCCAGCAGCTCTGCCAGCGGAGGCACAGATACGCAGTATTTT.

This chain connects TRBV12-3 or TRBV12-4 to TRBJ2-5, with D tentatively TRBD1 (6 bases). The V end was cut by 4 bases, the J end by 6 bases, with 12 bases between. This CDR3 contains 13 residues. DNA for the CDR3: TGTGCCAGCAGTTCTCAGGGGCCGAAGACCCAGTACTTC. This translates into CASSSQGPKTQYF.

J is TRBJ2-3 and V is TRBV5-1; TRBD2 matches at 13 bases. CDR1 is SGHRS and CDR2 is YFSETQ in the germline V gene. This CDR3 is 23 amino acids long. The ends lost 3 bases at V and 0 bases at J; junction bases unmatched: 22. The CDR3 DNA sequence: TGCGCCAGCAGCTCCACAGGGGATCCGGGCCCGGGACTAGCGGGGTCTAGCACAGATACGCAGTATTTT. It specifies CASSSTGDPGPGLAGSSTDTQYF. Supplemented by reference TRBV5-1 and TRBJ2-3, the full variable domain reads KAGVTQTPRYLIKTRGQQVTLSCSPISGHRSVSWYQQTPGQGLQFLFEYFSETQRNKGNFPGRFSGRQFSNSRSEMNVSTLELGDSALYLCASSSTGDPGPGLAGSSTDTQYFGPGTRLTVL.

The chain employs TRBV4-2 and TRBJ1-3, with D maybe TRBD1 (5 bases). Germline V gene data show CDR1 as LGHNA and CDR2 as YNFKEQ. V lost 6 bases to trimming and J lost 0 bases, with 15 bases between them. The CDR3 is made up of 16 amino acids. The CDR3 reads CASSSGTSSSGNTIYF. In nucleotides, the CDR3 is TGTGCCAGCAGTAGCGGGACGTCTAGCTCTGGAAACACCATATATTTT.